The T cell receptor (beta chain) under discussion was sequenced for a study of T cell changes during pregnancy in multiple sclerosis. This CDR3 is built from 13 residues. Trimming removed 2 bases from V and 0 bases from J, with 4 bases in between. Germline V gives CDR1 SEHNR, CDR2 FQNEAQ (reference sequence). Produced via immunoSEQ multiplex PCR; TCRdb's table is partial and in-frame only. The table includes about 48,000 clones, approximately 88% detected once. The sequencing used CD4+ T cells from peripheral blood mononuclear cells, collected in the second trimester of pregnancy. The J gene is TRBJ1-2, the V gene TRBV7-9; D is ambiguous. The origin of this receptor is a female donor with multiple sclerosis, enrolled in a pregnancy study. CDR3 amino acids: CASSLQSNYGYTF. CDR3 in DNA: TGTGCCAGCAGCTTACAGTCTAACTATGGCTACACCTTC. Together with reference TRBV7-9 and TRBJ1-2, the CDR3 gives the full variable domain: DTGVSQNPRHKITKRGQNVTFRCDPISEHNRLYWYRQTLGQGPEFLTYFQNEAQLEKSRLLSDRFSAERPKGSFSTLEIQRTEQGDSAMYLCASSLQSNYGYTFGSGTRLTVV.